Following are 19 T cell receptor beta chains from one sample sequenced in a study of T cells in localized non-small cell lung cancer. Clones were sequenced by immunoSEQ multiplex PCR, and TCRdb holds only the in-frame ones, with some missing. Altogether around 4,400 clones are present, around 30% being singletons, with the ten largest covering approximately 8.2%. This specimen was lung tumor tissue, taken before any cancer treatment. All receptors derive from a male donor aged 60 or over with stage I lung adenocarcinoma.

The chain recombines TRBV4-1 with TRBJ1-2; D not certain. Trimming took off 0 bases at V and 8 bases at J, with 10 bases between the two ends. The CDR3 runs 13 residues. The germline gives CDR1 MGHRA, CDR2 YSYEKL. As DNA, the CDR3 is TGCGCCAGCAGCCAAGATCAATTACGGGGCTACACCTTC. Translation: CASSQDQLRGYTF.

In this sample, this clone turned up once. The chain carries TRBV5-1 and TRBJ1-4; D is perhaps TRBD1 (6 bases). The CDR3 loop spans 16 amino acids. CDR1 SGHRS and CDR2 YFSETQ come from the germline V gene. V lost 3 bases to trimming and J lost 4 bases, with 16 bases between them. CDR3 bases: TGCGCCAGCAGCTCATTCCAGACAGGCCGTAATGAAAAACTGTTTTTT. It codes for CASSSFQTGRNEKLFF. Full variable domain (remainder filled in from reference TRBV5-1 and TRBJ1-4): KAGVTQTPRYLIKTRGQQVTLSCSPISGHRSVSWYQQTPGQGLQFLFEYFSETQRNKGNFPGRFSGRQFSNSRSEMNVSTLELGDSALYLCASSSFQTGRNEKLFFGSGTQLSVL.

This clone has a handful of counts. DNA of the CDR3: TGTGCCAGCAGTGGGGGGGCTTCCTTCGGTGAAAAACTGTTTTTT. It yields the protein CASSGGASFGEKLFF. The genes are TRBV2 and TRBJ1-4; maybe TRBD1 (6 bases). Trimming left V 4 bases short and J 7 bases short, with 16 bases between. CDR1 is SNHLY, CDR2 FYNNEI, per germline. The CDR3 runs 15 residues.

This sequence joins TRBV25-1 and TRBJ2-3; D unclear. The V end lost 0 bases, the J end lost 3 bases, and 7 bases lay between the germline ends. CDR3 length: 14 residues. Germline V gene data show CDR1 as MGHDK and CDR2 as SYGVNS. Written as DNA, the CDR3 is TGTGCCAGCAGTGAATATTCCCTTACAGATACGCAGTATTTT. Translated: CASSEYSLTDTQYF.

The rearrangement uses TRBV15 and TRBJ1-5; the D gene is possibly TRBD1 (6 bases). Germline assignment: CDR1 LNHNV and CDR2 YYDKDF (reference sequence). Trimming took 4 bases from V and 6 from J, leaving 13 bases between them. This CDR3 region has 14 residues. In nucleotides, the CDR3 is TGTGCCACCAGCAACGAACAGGGAGGTCAGCCCCAGCATTTT. This sequence encodes CATSNEQGGQPQHF. Full variable domain (missing parts from reference TRBV15 and TRBJ1-5): DAMVIQNPRYQVTQFGKPVTLSCSQTLNHNVMYWYQQKSSQAPKLLFHYYDKDFNNEADTPDNFQSRRPNTSFCFLDIRSPGLGDTAMYLCATSNEQGGQPQHFGDGTRLSIL.

By sample fraction, this clone is medium-sized. The chain joins TRBV2 to TRBJ2-1, with 10 bases that match TRBD2. The V gene end was trimmed by 2 bases and the J gene end by 7 bases; junction bases not matched to a gene: 14. CDR3 length equals 18 residues. Per the germline V gene, CDR1 is SNHLY and CDR2 is FYNNEI. The DNA for the CDR3 is TGTGCCAGCAGTGAATTAGGAGGAGGTCTAGCGGGGGAAAATGAGCAGTTCTTC. Protein product: CASSELGGGLAGENEQFF.

Judged by abundance, this clone is medium-sized (0.01 to 0.1%). The genes are TRBV9 and TRBJ1-6; D call uncertain. CDR3 size: 14 residues. Germline CDR1 reads SGDLS; CDR2 reads YYNGEE. The germline V and J ends were trimmed by 5 bases and 5 bases, with 11 bases remaining between them. The CDR3 here is CASSLERDNSPLHF. The CDR3 coding sequence is TGTGCCAGCAGTTTGGAAAGAGATAATTCACCCCTCCACTTT.

The V call is TRBV5-1, the J call TRBJ2-1; D remains ambiguous. The CDR3 sequence is 15 residues long. Trimming took 0 bases from V and 7 from J, leaving 14 bases between them. CDR1 SGHRS and CDR2 YFSETQ come from the germline V gene. In DNA, the CDR3 is TGCGCCAGCAGCTTGGGTAGCACCAGTCGGAATGAGCAGTTCTTC. This codes for CASSLGSTSRNEQFF.

There are a few counts of this clone. This rearrangement joins TRBV6-8 to TRBJ2-7; D gene uncertain. Germline V gives CDR1 MNHGY, CDR2 SAAAGT. This CDR3 region has 13 residues. V lost 6 bases, J lost 4 bases, and 13 bases lay in between. CDR3 nucleotide sequence: TGTGCCAGCAGCCCATCAAGCTCTTACGAGCAGTACTTC. Amino acids: CASSPSSSYEQYF.

V and J are TRBV12-5 and TRBJ1-1, with D tentatively TRBD1 (6 bases). Germline V gives CDR1 LGHNT, CDR2 FRNRAP. The CDR3 has 12 amino acids. V dropped 4 bases and J dropped 7 bases, with 10 bases sitting between them. The CDR3 bases are TGTGCTAGTGGTTCGCGACAGGATGAAGCTTTCTTT. Encoded protein: CASGSRQDEAFF.

The V call is TRBV6-8, the J call TRBJ1-3; D unresolved. This CDR3 contains 14 residues. Germline lookup yields CDR1 MNHGY and CDR2 SAAAGT. V was clipped by 5 bases and J by 0 bases, with 8 bases between them. The CDR3 coding sequence is TGTGCCAGCAGTCCGGACTTCTCTGGAAACACCATATATTTT. Residues: CASSPDFSGNTIYF.

The chain is built from TRBV30 and TRBJ2-7; D is perhaps TRBD2 (7 bases). V lost 0 bases to trimming and J lost 7 bases, with 13 bases between them. This CDR3 has 13 amino acids. The V gene's germline CDR1 is GTSNPN and CDR2 SVGIG (reference sequence). CDR3 nucleotide sequence: TGTGCCTGGAGTGTAACCAGGGGAGGGGAGCAGTACTTC. This gives the protein CAWSVTRGGEQYF.

In its sample, this clone is medium-sized (0.01 to 0.1%). This chain links TRBV6-8 with TRBJ2-2; no definite D call. Germline CDR1 is MNHGY and CDR2 is SAAAGT. This CDR3 region has 12 residues. Trimming took 7 bases from V and 3 from J, leaving 6 bases between them. CDR3 sequence reads: CASNWYTGELFF. The DNA of the CDR3 is TGTGCCAGCAATTGGTACACCGGGGAGCTGTTTTTT.

This clone occurred once. The rearrangement joins TRBV5-1 to TRBJ2-7; TRBD1 matches at 8 bases. Germline V gene sequence: CDR1 SGHRS, CDR2 YFSETQ. This CDR3 comprises 14 residues. J gave up 3 bases and V 5 bases, and 7 bases lay outside the gene matches. The CDR3, as DNA: TGCGCCAGCAGTCCCGGGACAGGACACTACGAGCAGTACTTC. Protein: CASSPGTGHYEQYF.

This clone was seen more than once but under ten times. V gene TRBV10-3 combines with J gene TRBJ1-2, with D possibly matching TRBD1 (6 bases). Germline V gives CDR1 ENHRY, CDR2 SYGVKD. V lost 2 bases, J lost 8 bases, and 15 bases lay in between. The CDR3 contains 14 residues. CDR3 sequence: CAISELQGGHGYTF. The CDR3 coding sequence is TGTGCCATCAGTGAGCTACAGGGTGGTCACGGCTACACCTTC.

This clone was counted a few times. V and J are TRBV29-1 and TRBJ1-2; possibly TRBD1 for D (6 bases). The germline gives CDR1 SQVTM, CDR2 ANQGSEA. The CDR3 is made up of 16 amino acids. V was clipped by 6 bases and J by 6 bases, with 26 bases between them. The DNA for the CDR3 is TGCAGCGTCATAGAGACTATGGGGGCAGGTCGGGATGGCTACACCTTC. Its translation is CSVIETMGAGRDGYTF.

The chain joins TRBV12-5 to TRBJ2-2; tentatively, D is TRBD1 or TRBD2 (5 bases each). The germline gives CDR1 LGHNT, CDR2 FRNRAP. Trimming left V 7 bases short and J 4 bases short, with 16 bases between. CDR3 size: 15 residues. DNA of the CDR3: TGTGCTAGTGCCGAAACGGGACGGTTCACCGGGGAGCTGTTTTTT. Translated: CASAETGRFTGELFF.

This clone was counted a single time. The gene calls are TRBV9 and TRBJ2-2, with D tentatively TRBD1 (5 bases). This CDR3 has 14 amino acids. With 3 bases removed from V and 1 base from J, the gap between germline ends came to 7 bases. Germline CDR1 reads SGDLS; CDR2 reads YYNGEE. Written as DNA, the CDR3 is TGTGCCAGCAGCGGCACAGGGAACACCGGGGAGCTGTTTTTT. Amino acids: CASSGTGNTGELFF.

The chain recombines TRBV6-8 with TRBJ1-4; D perhaps matches TRBD1 (5 bases). Germline lookup yields CDR1 MNHGY and CDR2 SAAAGT. The CDR3 covers 13 residues. Between the trimmed V and J ends, which lost 11 bases and 4 bases, there was a span of 14 bases. The CDR3 DNA reads TGTGCCGTCTCGCAGGGCAGTAATGAAAAACTGTTTTTT. Protein: CAVSQGSNEKLFF.